The 27 T cell receptor beta chains reported below all come from one sample, sequenced in a study of PD-1 blockade in mismatch repair-deficient tumors. The method was immunoSEQ multiplex PCR; TCRdb's version includes in-frame clones alone and lacks a portion of them. This sample has tens of thousands of clones; 75% to 85% occur once, and the top ten carry 20% to 25%. Material: peripheral blood, obtained 12 weeks after starting pembrolizumab. Receptor source: an adult with mismatch repair-deficient cancer.

V gene TRBV4-1 combines with J gene TRBJ1-4; D unclear. The germline V gene encodes CDR1 MGHRA and CDR2 YSYEKL. The CDR3 has 13 amino acids. Between the trimmed V and J ends, which lost 8 bases and 2 bases, there was a span of 9 bases. The CDR3 DNA is TGCGCCAGCCGGCGGCTCACTAATGAAAAACTGTTTTTT. The encoded protein is CASRRLTNEKLFF.

As to this clone: The junction and the germline gene differ at one end; a read error may be behind it. The rearrangement uses TRBV5-1 and TRBJ2-3; 14 bases map to TRBD2. This CDR3 is built from 12 residues. CDR1 is SGHRS, CDR2 YFSETQ, per germline. CDR3 loop: CASSLGLAGGIF. For the CDR3, the DNA is TGCGCCAGCAGCCTAGGACTAGCGGGAGGTATTTTT.

The chain couples TRBV5-4 to TRBJ2-7; TRBD2 is a possible D gene (5 bases). Trimming removed 4 bases from V and 5 bases from J, with 13 bases in between. The germline V gene encodes CDR1 SGHNT and CDR2 YYREEE (reference sequence). This CDR3 has 13 residues. In DNA, the CDR3 is TGTGCCAGCAGCCCCCCGGGAACGCACGAGCAGTACTTC. Its translation: CASSPPGTHEQYF.

The genes are TRBV5-8 and TRBJ2-1, with TRBD1 as a possible D gene (7 bases). CDR3 size: 13 residues. The V gene lost 3 bases and the J gene lost 12 bases, with 16 bases spanning the gap. From germline, CDR1 is SGHTS and CDR2 YDEGEE. CDR3 amino acids: CASSYTQGGRQFF. In DNA, the CDR3 is TGTGCCAGCAGCTATACTCAGGGGGGTAGGCAGTTCTTC.

The chain couples TRBV6-5 to TRBJ2-6; perhaps TRBD2 as D (6 bases). The CDR3 totals 15 residues. Germline loops: CDR1 MNHEY, CDR2 SVGAGI. V lost 3 bases and J lost 1, with 7 bases in between. The CDR3 DNA follows: TGTGCCAGCAGTTATGGGGGGTCTGGGGCCAACGTCCTGACTTTC. Protein product: CASSYGGSGANVLTF.

The rearrangement uses TRBV2 and TRBJ1-5; weak D call: TRBD1 (5 bases). Per the germline V gene, CDR1 is SNHLY and CDR2 is FYNNEI. The CDR3 runs to 15 residues. V was cut by 3 bases and J by 2 bases, with 11 bases left in between. The CDR3 nucleotides are TGTGCCAGCAGTGATAGGGGTAGGGGCAATCAGCCCCAGCATTTT. It is translated as CASSDRGRGNQPQHF.

The V call is TRBV4-1, the J call TRBJ1-5; D possibly corresponds to TRBD1 (5 bases). The CDR3 sequence is 16 residues long. Trimming stripped 1 base from V and 4 bases from J, with 14 bases between. Germline assignment: CDR1 MGHRA and CDR2 YSYEKL. The CDR3 loop is CASSQVGETVNQPQHF. CDR3 nucleotides: TGCGCCAGCAGCCAAGTGGGGGAGACGGTTAATCAGCCCCAGCATTTT.

V usage is TRBV4-1 and J usage is TRBJ2-7; 7 nucleotides align to TRBD1. The length of the CDR3 is 16 residues. Germline CDR1 reads MGHRA; CDR2 reads YSYEKL. V shed 5 bases and J 1 base; nucleotides not matched to a gene: 11. The DNA of the CDR3 is TGCGCCAGCAGCTCCCCACCGGGACAGAAATCCTACGAGCAGTACTTC. This encodes CASSSPPGQKSYEQYF.

This chain links TRBV27 with TRBJ1-1, with 7 nucleotides matching TRBD1. The CDR3 loop spans 14 amino acids. CDR1 and CDR2 (germline): MNHEY, SMNVEV (reference sequence). Unmatched junction bases numbered 9, after V lost 9 bases and J lost 2 bases. The DNA for the CDR3 is TGTGCCAGTCACTCCGACAGGGCAAACACTGAAGCTTTCTTT. Encoded protein: CASHSDRANTEAFF.

V gene TRBV19 combines with J gene TRBJ2-3, with 11 positions matching TRBD1. This CDR3 contains 14 residues. J gave up 6 bases and V 9 bases, and 8 bases lay outside the gene matches. From germline, CDR1 is LNHDA and CDR2 SQIVND (reference sequence). The CDR3: CASRTGGRVDTQYF. For the CDR3, the DNA is TGTGCCAGCAGGACAGGGGGCAGGGTGGATACGCAGTATTTT.

The V gene is TRBV19, the J gene TRBJ2-2; D possibly corresponds to TRBD1 (5 bases). This CDR3 is 12 amino acids long. V lost 4 bases and J 6 bases, leaving 6 bases between the germline ends. Germline V gene lookup returns CDR1 LNHDA and CDR2 SQIVND (reference sequence). In nucleotides, the CDR3 is TGTGCCAGTAGTACCAGGGCCGGGGAGCTGTTTTTT. Encoded protein: CASSTRAGELFF.

The chain links TRBV2 to TRBJ1-4; 7 positions match TRBD1. The CDR3 totals 13 residues. V was pared by 8 bases and J by 6 bases, with 6 bases of the junction left unmatched. The V gene's germline CDR1 is SNHLY and CDR2 FYNNEI. The CDR3 spells CASERGPYEKLFF. The CDR3 bases are TGTGCCAGCGAAAGGGGGCCCTATGAAAAACTGTTTTTT.

This chain links TRBV10-2 with TRBJ2-7; 11 bases match TRBD2. The ends lost 7 bases at V and 4 bases at J; junction bases unmatched: 3. CDR3 length: 13 residues. Germline CDR1 reads WSHSY; CDR2 reads SAAADI. The CDR3 region is CASTGTSGYEQYF. The CDR3 nucleotides read TGCGCCAGCACCGGGACTAGCGGTTACGAGCAGTACTTC.

The chain is built from TRBV10-3 and TRBJ2-1, with D unclear. Trimming took off 3 bases at V and 9 bases at J, with 18 bases between the two ends. The CDR3 extends over 15 amino acids. The germline gives CDR1 ENHRY, CDR2 SYGVKD. The CDR3 loop reads CAISERDGSIGEQFF. CDR3 coding DNA: TGTGCCATCAGTGAAAGGGATGGGTCGATCGGTGAGCAGTTCTTC.

CDR3 protein: CAIPDRPPSGANVLTF. CDR3 nucleotides: TGTGCCATCCCTGACAGGCCCCCCTCTGGGGCCAACGTCCTGACTTTC. The chain has TRBV2 and TRBJ2-6; a weak D match, TRBD1 (6 bases). CDR1 is SNHLY and CDR2 is FYNNEI in the germline V gene. Trimming cost V 10 bases and J 0 bases, with 16 bases left between them. The CDR3 length is 16 residues.

The sample holds a few counts of this clone. Distinct nucleotide sequences in the sample also encode this CDR3. The rearrangement links TRBV19 to TRBJ2-3, with D hard to call. The V and J ends lost 3 bases and 0 bases respectively, with 4 bases between them. Per the germline V gene, CDR1 is LNHDA and CDR2 is SQIVND (reference sequence). The CDR3 is made up of 13 amino acids. The CDR3 bases are TGTGCCAGTAGTATCCAGAGCACAGATACGCAGTATTTT. This encodes CASSIQSTDTQYF.

V is TRBV6-1 and J is TRBJ1-2; D may be TRBD1 (5 bases). Germline loops: CDR1 MNHNS, CDR2 SASEGT. V lost 0 bases to trimming and J lost 1 base, with 12 bases between them. The CDR3 sequence is 16 residues long. DNA of the CDR3: TGTGCCAGCAGTGAAGCGGAGCGGGGGATTAACTATGGCTACACCTTC. This encodes CASSEAERGINYGYTF.

The rearrangement uses TRBV21-1 and TRBJ1-4; the tabulated D call, TRBD1, remains unverified against the DNA. TRBV21-1 is marked as a pseudogene. The CDR3 runs 17 residues. CDR3 residues: CASSKRGQLATNEKLFF. The CDR3 DNA is TGTGCCAGCAGCAAGCGCGGACAGCTGGCAACTAATGAAAAACTGTTTTTT.

The J gene is TRBJ2-1, the V gene TRBV19; D unclear. The CDR3 totals 13 residues. V lost 7 bases, J lost 0 bases, and 7 bases lay in between. The germline CDR1 and CDR2 sequences are LNHDA and SQIVND (reference sequence). The CDR3 reads CASTKGSYNEQFF. The CDR3 DNA sequence: TGTGCCAGTACAAAAGGCTCCTACAATGAGCAGTTCTTC.

CDR3 amino acids: CASSFQDREYTQYF. The CDR3 DNA sequence: TGTGCCAGCAGCTTTCAGGACAGGGAATATACGCAGTATTTT. The rearrangement links TRBV7-9 to TRBJ2-3; 8 bases match TRBD1. The V gene end was trimmed by 3 bases and the J gene end by 7 bases; junction bases not matched to a gene: 6. Germline V gene lookup returns CDR1 SEHNR and CDR2 FQNEAQ (reference sequence). The CDR3 totals 14 residues.

The rearrangement links TRBV27 to TRBJ2-1; D not resolved. Germline CDR1 is MNHEY and CDR2 is SMNVEV (reference sequence). V was pared by 5 bases and J by 6 bases, with 8 bases between. CDR3 length: 12 amino acids. CDR3: CASSIIGNEQFF. The CDR3 DNA follows: TGTGCCAGCAGTATCATAGGCAATGAGCAGTTCTTC.

This chain joins TRBV5-1 and TRBJ2-7; TRBD2 matches 7 bases. Trimming cost V 0 bases and J 3 bases; bases outside gene matches: 9. Germline values: CDR1 SGHRS, CDR2 YFSETQ. This CDR3 is built from 16 residues. CDR3: CASSLGPWASGYEQYF. The CDR3 DNA sequence: TGCGCCAGCAGCTTGGGCCCCTGGGCTAGCGGCTACGAGCAGTACTTC.

The genes are TRBV29-1 and TRBJ2-5, with 7 bases lining up with TRBD2. Germline CDR1 SQVTM, CDR2 ANQGSEA. V shed 6 bases and J 1 base; nucleotides not matched to a gene: 5. The CDR3 runs 13 residues. The CDR3 sequence is CSVGGGLQETQYF. CDR3 bases: TGCAGCGTGGGGGGGGGACTCCAAGAGACCCAGTACTTC.

The chain employs TRBV12-5 and TRBJ2-7, with TRBD1 matching over 9 bases. The V gene's germline CDR1 is LGHNT and CDR2 FRNRAP. There are 17 residues in the CDR3. V shed 1 base and J 5 bases; nucleotides not matched to a gene: 12. CDR3 coding DNA: TGTGCTAGTGGTTTGGCGCGAACAGGGGGCGCCTGGAACGAGCAGTACTTC. It codes for CASGLARTGGAWNEQYF.

The J gene is TRBJ2-7, the V gene TRBV7-3, with 10 bases lining up with TRBD1. This CDR3 is 16 amino acids long. V gave up 5 bases and J gave up 5 bases; unmatched junction bases: 12. Germline V gene lookup returns CDR1 SGHTA and CDR2 FQGTGA. The DNA for the CDR3 is TGTGCCAGCAGCAAGGCCCCGGGACAGGGGACCCACGAGCAGTACTTC. Protein: CASSKAPGQGTHEQYF.

The genes are TRBV9 and TRBJ2-1, with D possibly TRBD2 on 5 matching bases. The CDR3 loop spans 15 amino acids. Germline V CDR1 and CDR2: SGDLS, YYNGEE. V was clipped by 0 bases and J by 6 bases, with 13 bases between them. CDR3 sequence: CASSVAGKTSNEQFF. The CDR3 DNA reads TGTGCCAGCAGCGTAGCCGGGAAAACAAGCAATGAGCAGTTCTTC.

V and J are TRBV14 and TRBJ2-7, with D tentatively TRBD1 (6 bases). V lost 0 bases and J lost 1, with 7 bases in between. The CDR3 has 14 amino acids. Germline V gene lookup returns CDR1 SGHDN and CDR2 FVKESK. In DNA, the CDR3 is TGTGCCAGCAGCCAAGACAGGGGATCCTACGAGCAGTACTTC. Protein product: CASSQDRGSYEQYF.